A selection of T cell receptor beta chains follows, all from one sample in a study of T cell repertoires in cytomegalovirus infection. TCRdb re-analysed the reads in MiXCR, keeping a single row per CDR3 protein. The repertoire holds approximately 630,000 distinct CDR3 sequences, 20% to 25% seen once, with around 8% in the top ten. Sequencing input: CD8+ T cells from PBMCs. These receptors all stem from a human donor in good health (CMV status not recorded). Some clones in this sample may be carry-over from other donors' samples. Each CDR3 is given with its conserved first and last residue. A D gene is named only where the DNA matches it firmly. Clone sizes are given selectively: once, few, many, or a class where the clone is expanded.

j_call cdr3_length v_call clone_size d_call cdr3_nt cdr3_aa
TRBJ2-1 15 TRBV10-2 . TRBD1 TGCGCCAGCAGTGAGTGGACAGGGGTTAGAAATGAGCAGTTCTTC CASSEWTGVRNEQFF
TRBJ1-1 17 TRBV7-9 . . TGTGCCAGCAGCTTAGCGGAACGGCTCCACCAGAACACTGAAGCTTTCTTT CASSLAERLHQNTEAFF
TRBJ2-1 14 TRBV7-9 . . TGTGCCAGCAGCTCCCCCTTGGGGTTCGGTGAGCAGTTCTTC CASSSPLGFGEQFF
TRBJ2-7 12 TRBV7-6 few . TGTGCCAGCAGCTTAGTCCTCTCCGAGCAGTACTTC CASSLVLSEQYF
TRBJ1-5 15 TRBV7-2 many TRBD1 TGTGCCAGCAGCTCGACAGGGGGCTCCAGTCAGCCCCAGCATTTT CASSSTGGSSQPQHF
TRBJ2-3 14 TRBV28 many . TGTGCCAGCAGTTTTGGCATAGGCACAGATACGCAGTATTTT CASSFGIGTDTQYF
TRBJ2-7 17 TRBV7-6 . . TGTGCCAGCAGCCCTAGACGACACAGGGAGGGGGTCTACGAGCAGTACTTC CASSPRRHREGVYEQYF
TRBJ2-1 14 TRBV27 few TRBD2 TGTGCCAGCAGCCCGATCGGGGGGTTAAATGAGCAGTTCTTC CASSPIGGLNEQFF
TRBJ2-3 15 TRBV7-2 . TRBD2 TGTGTCAGCAGCTTAACGCGGGGGGGTACAGATACGCAGTATTTT CVSSLTRGGTDTQYF
TRBJ2-4 15 TRBV12-3/TRBV12-4 few . TGTGCCAGCAGTTGGCCTCAGGGGGGGGAAAACATTCAGTACTTC CASSWPQGGENIQYF
TRBJ1-2 14 TRBV7-6 few . TGTGCCAGCAGCTATAGCGAGCATTCCTATGGCTACACCTTC CASSYSEHSYGYTF
TRBJ1-5 13 TRBV6-2/TRBV6-3 . . TGTGCCAGCGGTGACTACCTGGGCCAGCCCCAGCATTTT CASGDYLGQPQHF
TRBJ1-4 13 TRBV6-5 . . TGTGCCAGCAGCACAGGGAGAGGCGAAAAACTGTTTTTT CASSTGRGEKLFF
TRBJ1-1 13 TRBV20-1 few . TGCAGTGCTATAGACGGGAGGAACACTGAAGCTTTCTTT CSAIDGRNTEAFF
TRBJ2-7 15 TRBV12-3/TRBV12-4 many . TGTGCCAGCACCAATAAACAGGGCCCCATCTACGAGCAGTACTTC CASTNKQGPIYEQYF
TRBJ1-3 15 TRBV12-3/TRBV12-4 . . TGTGCCAGCAGTCTGGGACCTACTGGGAGTAACACCATATATTTT CASSLGPTGSNTIYF
TRBJ2-2 16 TRBV5-5 few TRBD1 TGTGCCAGCAGCTTGTTGAGGGGGCCCAACACCGGGGAGCTGTTTTTT CASSLLRGPNTGELFF
TRBJ2-1 17 TRBV6-5 many . TGTGCCAGCAGTTACGGACCGCCGGAGGGGGCCTACAATGAGCAGTTCTTC CASSYGPPEGAYNEQFF
TRBJ1-1 13 TRBV6-5 . . TGTGCCACCGGTCTTAGTTTGGACACTGAAGCTTTCTTT CATGLSLDTEAFF
TRBJ1-1 14 TRBV27 . . TGTGCCAGCACTCTAGGCACAGGGATCGCTGAAGCTTTCTTT CASTLGTGIAEAFF
TRBJ2-5 17 TRBV14 . TRBD1 TGTGCCAGCAGCCTATGGGGACAGGGGACTGCTAAAGAGACCCAGTACTTC CASSLWGQGTAKETQYF
TRBJ1-1 13 TRBV9 . . TGTGCCAGCAGCGGCGGCGGTGTTACTGAAGCTTTCTTT CASSGGGVTEAFF
TRBJ1-2 13 TRBV20-1 . . TGCAGTGCTAGGTTGACAGAATACTATGGCTACAACTTC CSARLTEYYGYNF
TRBJ1-5 15 TRBV15 . TRBD1 TGTGCCACCAGCAGAAACGACAGGGCCTACCAGCCCCAGCATTTT CATSRNDRAYQPQHF
TRBJ2-1 14 TRBV4-2 many . TGTGCCAGCAGCCAAGATCTAGGCAGCAATGAGCAGTTCTTC CASSQDLGSNEQFF
TRBJ1-1 13 TRBV10-3 many . TGTGCCATCAGTGGACCCACTTACACTGAAGCTTTCTTT CAISGPTYTEAFF
TRBJ2-2 20 TRBV4-1 few TRBD2 TGCGCCAGCAGCCGAATAGTAGGGACTAGCGGGGCCACGAACACCGGGGAGCTGTTTTTT CASSRIVGTSGATNTGELFF
TRBJ2-7 14 TRBV7-6 . TRBD1 TGTGCCAGCAGCTATACCGACAGGGGGTACGAGCAGTACTTC CASSYTDRGYEQYF